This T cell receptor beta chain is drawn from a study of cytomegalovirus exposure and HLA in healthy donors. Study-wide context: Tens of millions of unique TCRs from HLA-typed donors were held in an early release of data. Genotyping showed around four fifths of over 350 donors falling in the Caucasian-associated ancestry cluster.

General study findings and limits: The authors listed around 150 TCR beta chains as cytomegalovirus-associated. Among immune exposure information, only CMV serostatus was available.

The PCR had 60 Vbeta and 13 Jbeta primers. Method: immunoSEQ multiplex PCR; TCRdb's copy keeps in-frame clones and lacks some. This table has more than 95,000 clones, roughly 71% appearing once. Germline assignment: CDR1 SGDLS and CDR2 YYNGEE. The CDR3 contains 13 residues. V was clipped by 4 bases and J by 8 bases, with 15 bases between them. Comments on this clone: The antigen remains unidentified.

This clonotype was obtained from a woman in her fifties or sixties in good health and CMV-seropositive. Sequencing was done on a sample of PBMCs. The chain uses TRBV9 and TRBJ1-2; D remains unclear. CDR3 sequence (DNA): TGTGCCAGCAGCCCGAGGATAAGAAGGGGCTACACCTTC. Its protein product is CASSPRIRRGYTF.